This T cell receptor (beta chain) came from a study of early T cells in non-severe SARS-CoV-2 infection. The germline V gene encodes CDR1 KGHDR and CDR2 SFDVKD. V trimming: 3 bases; J trimming: 2 bases; junction bases outside the gene matches: 7. The CDR3 totals 17 residues. Individually, cDNA molecules had unique molecular identifiers attached to them. MiXCR, run by TCRdb on the 5' RACE reads, gives a single entry per CDR3 protein. The sample lists just over 95,000 distinct CDR3 sequences; roughly 11% were seen once. The study, taken as a whole, reports: Using VDJdb, the matching emphasized anti-spike CD8 responses while missing private and CD4 specificities.

This clonotype was observed many times. Its antigen is not known. The sequenced sample consisted of whole blood. The receptor was isolated from an adult who was a healthcare worker with PCR-confirmed SARS-CoV-2 infection or an uninfected control (not recorded which). This chain links TRBV24-1 with TRBJ2-3; 10 bases match TRBD1. CDR3 bases: TGTGCCACCAGTGATCCGCCGGGACAGGGGTCCACAGATACGCAGTATTTT. Translating it yields CATSDPPGQGSTDTQYF.